What follows is one T cell receptor (beta chain) and its context. Its target is unknown. This is likely a read error, given that the CDR3 carries no conserved phenylalanine or tryptophan at its end. Treatment given: roughly 10-day PBMC culture with coronavirus spike peptide pools or control peptides (ViraFEST assay). According to the study, CD4+ T cells from the unexposed donor were gathered ahead of the COVID-19 pandemic (2011-2018). This sample was included in a study of vaccination and CD4 T cells after COVID-19. For the study at large: Blood was drawn a median around 71 days post second dose, range 14 to 241.

The CDR3 covers 17 residues. Germline V lookup: CDR1 SGHVS, CDR2 FQNEAQ. Sequenced with the Oncomine TCR Beta short-read assay was DNA taken from cultured CD4+ T cells. TCRdb re-derived calls from the PCR reads in MiXCR, one entry per CDR3 protein. Here the sample spans around 7,000 distinct CDR3 sequences, about half being singletons. This receptor was taken from a human donor in good health. Sequencing was performed on CD4+ T cells from blood, cultured in vitro. The chain recombines TRBV7-8 with TRBJ2-3, with D perhaps TRBD1 (5 bases). The CDR3 sequence is CAGSLGYRTTSTDTQYL. The CDR3 nucleotides are TGTGCCGGCAGCTTAGGGTACAGGACAACTAGCACAGATACGCAGTATCTT.